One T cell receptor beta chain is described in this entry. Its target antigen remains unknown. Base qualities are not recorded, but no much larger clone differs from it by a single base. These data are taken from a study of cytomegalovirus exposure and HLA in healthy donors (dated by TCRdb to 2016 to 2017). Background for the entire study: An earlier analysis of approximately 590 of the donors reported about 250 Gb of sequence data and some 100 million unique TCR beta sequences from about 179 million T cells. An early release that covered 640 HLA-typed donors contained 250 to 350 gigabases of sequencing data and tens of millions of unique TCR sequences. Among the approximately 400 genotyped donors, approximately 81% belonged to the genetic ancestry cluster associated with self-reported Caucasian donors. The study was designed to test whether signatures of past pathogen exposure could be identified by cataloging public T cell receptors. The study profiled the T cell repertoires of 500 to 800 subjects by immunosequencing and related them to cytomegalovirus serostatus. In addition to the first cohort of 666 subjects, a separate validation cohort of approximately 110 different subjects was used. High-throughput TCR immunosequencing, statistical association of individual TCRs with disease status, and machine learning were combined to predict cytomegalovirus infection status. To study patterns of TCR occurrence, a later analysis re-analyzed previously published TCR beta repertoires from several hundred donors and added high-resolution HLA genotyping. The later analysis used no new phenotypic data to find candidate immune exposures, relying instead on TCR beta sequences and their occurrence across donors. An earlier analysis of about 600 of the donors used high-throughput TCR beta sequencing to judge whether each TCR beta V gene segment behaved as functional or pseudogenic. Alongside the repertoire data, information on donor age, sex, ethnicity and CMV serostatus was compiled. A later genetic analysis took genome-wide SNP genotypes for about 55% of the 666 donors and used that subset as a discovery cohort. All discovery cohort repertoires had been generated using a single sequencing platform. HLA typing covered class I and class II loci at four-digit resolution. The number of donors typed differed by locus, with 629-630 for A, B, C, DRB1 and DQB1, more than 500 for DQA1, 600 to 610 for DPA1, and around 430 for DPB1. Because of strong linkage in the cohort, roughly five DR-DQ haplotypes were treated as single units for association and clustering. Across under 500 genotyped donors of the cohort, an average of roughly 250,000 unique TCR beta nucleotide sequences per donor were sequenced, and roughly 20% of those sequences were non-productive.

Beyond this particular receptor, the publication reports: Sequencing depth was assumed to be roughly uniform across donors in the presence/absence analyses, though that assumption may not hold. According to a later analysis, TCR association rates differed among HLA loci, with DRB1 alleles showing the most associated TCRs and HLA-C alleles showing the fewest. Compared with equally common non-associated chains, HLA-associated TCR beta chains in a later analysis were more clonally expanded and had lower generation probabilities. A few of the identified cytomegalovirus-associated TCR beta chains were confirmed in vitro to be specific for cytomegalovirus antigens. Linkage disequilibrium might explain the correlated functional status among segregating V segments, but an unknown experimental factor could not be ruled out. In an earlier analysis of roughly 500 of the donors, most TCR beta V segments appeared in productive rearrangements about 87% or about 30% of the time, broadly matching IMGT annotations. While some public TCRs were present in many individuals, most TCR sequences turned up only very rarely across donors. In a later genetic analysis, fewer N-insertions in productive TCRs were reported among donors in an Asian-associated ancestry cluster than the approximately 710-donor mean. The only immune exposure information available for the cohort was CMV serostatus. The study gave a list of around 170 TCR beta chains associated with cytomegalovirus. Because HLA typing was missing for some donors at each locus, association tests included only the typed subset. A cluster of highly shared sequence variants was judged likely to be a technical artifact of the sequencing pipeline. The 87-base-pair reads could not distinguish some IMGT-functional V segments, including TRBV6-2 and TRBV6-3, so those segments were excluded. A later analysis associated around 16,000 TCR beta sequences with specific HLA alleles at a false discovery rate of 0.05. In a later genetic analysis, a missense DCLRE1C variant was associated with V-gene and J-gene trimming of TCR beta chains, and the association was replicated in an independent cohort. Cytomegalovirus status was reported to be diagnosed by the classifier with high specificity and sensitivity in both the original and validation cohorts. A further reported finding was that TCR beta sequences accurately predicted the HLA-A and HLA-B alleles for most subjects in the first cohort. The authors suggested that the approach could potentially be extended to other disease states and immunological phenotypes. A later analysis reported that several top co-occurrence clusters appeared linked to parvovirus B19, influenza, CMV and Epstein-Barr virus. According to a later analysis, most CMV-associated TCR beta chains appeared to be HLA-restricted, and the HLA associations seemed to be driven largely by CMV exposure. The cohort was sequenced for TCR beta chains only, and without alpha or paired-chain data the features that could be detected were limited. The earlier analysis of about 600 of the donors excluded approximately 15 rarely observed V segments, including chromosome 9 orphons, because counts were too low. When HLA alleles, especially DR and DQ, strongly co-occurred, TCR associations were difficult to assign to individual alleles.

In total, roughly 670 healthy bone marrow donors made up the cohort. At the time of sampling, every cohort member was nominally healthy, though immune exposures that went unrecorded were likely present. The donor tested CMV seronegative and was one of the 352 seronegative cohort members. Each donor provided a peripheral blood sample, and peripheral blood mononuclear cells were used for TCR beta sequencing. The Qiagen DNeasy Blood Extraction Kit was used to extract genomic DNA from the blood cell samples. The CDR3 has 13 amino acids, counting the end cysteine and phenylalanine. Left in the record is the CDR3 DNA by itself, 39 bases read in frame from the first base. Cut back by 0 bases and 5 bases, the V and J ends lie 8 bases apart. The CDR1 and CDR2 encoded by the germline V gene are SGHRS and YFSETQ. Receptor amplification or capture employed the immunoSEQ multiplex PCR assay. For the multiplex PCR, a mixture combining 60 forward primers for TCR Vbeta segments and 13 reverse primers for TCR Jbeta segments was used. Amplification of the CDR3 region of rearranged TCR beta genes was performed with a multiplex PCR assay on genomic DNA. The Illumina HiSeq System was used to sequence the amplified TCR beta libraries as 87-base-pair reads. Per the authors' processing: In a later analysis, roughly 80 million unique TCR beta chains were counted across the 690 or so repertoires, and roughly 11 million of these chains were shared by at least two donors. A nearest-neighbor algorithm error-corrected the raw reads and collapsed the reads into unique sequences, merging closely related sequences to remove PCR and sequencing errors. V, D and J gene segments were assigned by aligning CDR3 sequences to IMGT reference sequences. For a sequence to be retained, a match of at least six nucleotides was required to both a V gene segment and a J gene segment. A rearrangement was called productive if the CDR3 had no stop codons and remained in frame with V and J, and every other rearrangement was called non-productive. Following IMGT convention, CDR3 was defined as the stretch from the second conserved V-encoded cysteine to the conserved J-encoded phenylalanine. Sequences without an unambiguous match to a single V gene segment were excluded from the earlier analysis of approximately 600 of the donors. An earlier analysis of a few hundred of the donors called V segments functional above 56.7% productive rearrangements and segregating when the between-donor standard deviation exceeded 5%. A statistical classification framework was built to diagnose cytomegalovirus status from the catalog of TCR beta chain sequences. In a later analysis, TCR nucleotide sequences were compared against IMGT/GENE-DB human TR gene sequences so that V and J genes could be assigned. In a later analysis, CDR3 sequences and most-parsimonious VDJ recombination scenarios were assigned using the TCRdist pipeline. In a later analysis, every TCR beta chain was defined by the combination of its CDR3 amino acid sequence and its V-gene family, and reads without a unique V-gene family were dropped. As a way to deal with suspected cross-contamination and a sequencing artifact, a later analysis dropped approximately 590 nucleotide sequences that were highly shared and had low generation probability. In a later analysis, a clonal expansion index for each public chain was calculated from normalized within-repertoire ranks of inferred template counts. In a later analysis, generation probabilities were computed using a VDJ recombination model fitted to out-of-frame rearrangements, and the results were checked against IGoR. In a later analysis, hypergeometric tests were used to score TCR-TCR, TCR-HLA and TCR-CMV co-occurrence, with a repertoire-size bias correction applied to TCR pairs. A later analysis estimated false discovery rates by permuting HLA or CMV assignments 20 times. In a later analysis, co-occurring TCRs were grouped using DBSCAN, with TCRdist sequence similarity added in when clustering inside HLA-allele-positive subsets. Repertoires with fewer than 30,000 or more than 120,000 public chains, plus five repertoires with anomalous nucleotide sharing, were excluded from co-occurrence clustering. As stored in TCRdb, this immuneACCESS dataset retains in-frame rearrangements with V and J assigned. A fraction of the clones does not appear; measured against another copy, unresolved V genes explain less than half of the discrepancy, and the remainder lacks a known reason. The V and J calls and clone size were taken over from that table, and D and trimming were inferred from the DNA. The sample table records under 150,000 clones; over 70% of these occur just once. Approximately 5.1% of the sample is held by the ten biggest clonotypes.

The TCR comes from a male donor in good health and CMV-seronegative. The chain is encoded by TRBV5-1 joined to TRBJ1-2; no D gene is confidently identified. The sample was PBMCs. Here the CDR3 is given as CASSLDRQYGYTF. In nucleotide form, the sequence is TGCGCCAGCAGCTTGGATCGTCAGTATGGCTACACCTTC.